This T cell receptor (beta chain) was sequenced during a study of PD-L1 blockade in urothelial cancer. At the level of the study: About 85% of the roughly 30 patients were males with bladder-origin urothelial cancer. Blood samples contained a median about 140,000 T cells.

Comments on this clone: The junction does not match germline at one end; this may be a read error.

The time point: peripheral blood 6 weeks after treatment start. A total of 1 to 8 samples per patient were collected pretreatment and on-treatment. Sequenced by immunoSEQ multiplex PCR; TCRdb stores in-frame clones only, minus some. Here the sample spans about 38,000 clones, 75% to 90% being singletons. The sequence was collected from a man in his 60s with urothelial cancer. The sample here was PBMCs, taken around atezolizumab (anti-PD-L1) treatment.

The CDR3 is CSVEDSRGPISF. CDR3 nucleotides: TGCAGCGTTGAAGATAGCAGGGGGCCTATCTCTTTC. The chain is built from TRBV29-1 and TRBJ1-2; 8 bases align to TRBD1. Germline V gene lookup returns CDR1 SQVTM and CDR2 ANQGSEA. The CDR3 sequence is 12 residues long.